This entry describes one T cell receptor beta chain. The antigen it recognizes is unknown. The record has no base qualities; no much larger clone is one base away. Different DNA sequences within this sample yield the same CDR3. The meaning of the sample's time point label: about 28 days (+/-7) after the second vaccine dose. Because spike-specific TCR depth and breadth did not differ between the two schedules, AZD1222 recipients who got a second dose at roughly 4 weeks were pooled with those who got a second dose at roughly 12 weeks. Vaccinee samples came from UK trials COV001 and COV002, including a single-blind randomized controlled phase 2/3 trial of AZD1222 (ChAdOx1 nCoV-19) in healthy adults. For TCRbeta chain sequencing, PBMC samples were collected from trial participants at day 0 and at day 28 after the second dose. The CDR3 regions of human TCRbeta chains were analyzed by immunosequencing. The original methods were these. Repertoire TCRs were checked for matches against a reference library of SARS-CoV-2-specific TCRs that had been generated using the MIRA antigen-specificity platform. Breadth was defined as the fraction of unique TCRs that were SARS-CoV-2-associated, and depth was defined as the fraction of total T cells that were SARS-CoV-2-associated. Using the MIRA data, each spike-specific TCR was mapped to the spike region that the TCR reacts to and placed in a CD4 or CD8 class. Log10-transformed breadth and depth values were compared by one-way ANOVA with Sidak's multiple comparisons tests. Here the immuneACCESS table is served through TCRdb, limited to in-frame sequences with V and J called. Missing clones are a known gap in these copies; in checked studies unresolved V genes cover under half, and the rest lacks a known reason. V, J and clone size are taken as reported in that table, and D and trimming were inferred from the DNA itself. This sample gives over 95,000 clones in total; roughly 80% of them show up just once. The ten most abundant clones make up 14% of the sample.

The data were obtained in a study of T cell responses to AZD1222 COVID-19 vaccine (dated by TCRdb to about 2021). Study-wide context: A total of 230 to 250 trial participants underwent TCR sequencing, of whom nearly 210 received two doses of AZD1222 and 26 received two doses of the MenACWY control vaccine. Enrollment into the trials was organized by age into subgroups of 18-55, 56-69 and 70-plus years, and those subgroups contained roughly 140, 27 and 60 TCR-sequenced participants, respectively. What the authors observed across the whole study: A significant rise in spike-specific TCR breadth and depth was observed after two AZD1222 doses relative to day 0 and relative to MenACWY recipients. Vaccine-associated CD4 TCRs spanned the whole spike protein, with dominant responses in regions 160-218 and 743-854. Participants were mostly white British and included more females than males, and it was suggested by the authors that clonal diversity may have been underestimated. Because no day 14 peak-response samples were available, the repertoires could be characterized only after the peak T cell response. The 56-69-year group was small, and its depth increase did not reach significance, likely because of low power. Only five or six AZD1222 recipients were SARS-CoV-2 seropositive at baseline, limiting conclusions about previously exposed vaccinees. Reportedly, almost half of the unique spike-specific TCRs recognized epitopes lying outside the regions that are mutated in the B.1.351 and B.1.1.7 variants.

From V the trimming removes 1 base and from J it removes 2 bases, while the gene matches leave 2 bases of the junction unaccounted for. From the germline V gene, CDR1 is SGDLS and CDR2 is YYNGEE. Inclusive of the bounding cysteine and phenylalanine, the CDR3 is 15 residues long. Only the CDR3 portion is preserved as DNA: 45 bases, with reading frame beginning at the first base. The chain uses TRBV9 and TRBJ2-5, with 10 junctional bases fitting TRBD2. This receptor was identified in an adult who received the AZD1222 COVID-19 vaccine. This material consisted of peripheral blood, taken 28 days after the second AZD1222 dose. The nucleotide sequence is given as TGTGCCAGCAGCGTACTAGCGGGGGTTCAAGAGACCCAGTACTTC. Translation gives CASSVLAGVQETQYF.